This T cell receptor beta chain is drawn from a study of Tregs in tolerant kidney transplant recipients. The J segment lost 7 bases and the V segment lost 5 bases, leaving 3 bases of the junction unmatched. There are 14 residues in the CDR3. CDR1 PRHDT and CDR2 FYEKMQ come from the germline V gene (reference sequence). Method: immunoSEQ multiplex PCR; TCRdb's copy keeps in-frame clones and lacks some. The sample holds roughly 66,000 clones; just under 95% are singletons and the top ten take approximately 11%. Sample: CD8+ T cells from blood, taken before the transplant. The chain links TRBV13 to TRBJ1-6, with TRBD1 identical over 9 bases. The source of this sequence is a human donor who received a combined kidney and bone marrow transplant. CDR3 amino acids: CASSQDRGNSPLHF. The CDR3 nucleotides are TGTGCCAGCAGCCAAGACAGGGGGAATTCACCCCTCCACTTT.